The sequence of this T cell receptor (beta chain) was determined in a study of T-cell reconstitution after alpha-beta-depleted transplantation in children. From germline, CDR1 is SQVTM and CDR2 ANQGSEA. V was shortened by 4 bases and J by 6 bases, with 6 bases between the two germline ends. The length of the CDR3 is 10 residues. This clonotype showed up many times. Using unique molecular identifiers, the investigators prepared the TCRbeta library. Each CDR3 protein gets one entry after TCRdb re-called the PCR reads with MiXCR. The sample holds some 76,000 distinct CDR3 sequences; approximately 10% are singletons and the top ten take about 12%.

The specimen comprised PBMCs, sampled before TCRalphabeta/CD19-depleted stem cell transplant. The rearrangement links TRBV29-1 to TRBJ1-2; D remains ambiguous. This sequence originates from a boy aged 5-17 years with acute myeloid leukemia, due to receive a stem cell transplant. This chain's CDR3 is CSVANDGYTF. The CDR3 nucleotides read TGCAGCGTTGCCAATGATGGCTACACCTTC.